Each of the 21 T cell receptor beta chains below was sequenced from the same sample in a study of T cell responses to AZD1222 COVID-19 vaccine. TCRdb keeps only in-frame clones here, not all; method: immunoSEQ multiplex PCR. The sample includes some 150,000 clones, approximately 90% of them seen just once. Sequencing was performed on peripheral blood, taken on day 0 of AZD1222 vaccination. These receptors originate from an adult in good health.

V usage is TRBV4-1 and J usage is TRBJ2-7; 7 bases map to TRBD2. CDR1 is MGHRA, CDR2 YSYEKL, per germline. With 0 bases clipped from V and 0 bases from J, the junction kept 8 bases outside the gene matches. There are 17 residues in the CDR3. The CDR3 region has the DNA TGCGCCAGCAGCCAAGATACGGCGGGAGTGCCCTCCTACGAGCAGTACTTC. Translated, it gives CASSQDTAGVPSYEQYF.

This chain uses TRBV20-1 with TRBJ1-3; D uncertain. The CDR3 totals 14 residues. Trimming took off 3 bases at V and 2 bases at J, with 11 bases between the two ends. Germline lookup yields CDR1 DFQATT and CDR2 SNEGSKA (reference sequence). In nucleotides, the CDR3 is TGCAGTGCTAGTCCCATCCTAACTGGAAACACCATATATTTT. Protein sequence: CSASPILTGNTIYF.

The J gene is TRBJ2-7, the V gene TRBV4-1, with a tentative D call TRBD1 (5 bases). This CDR3 contains 16 residues. The germline V gene encodes CDR1 MGHRA and CDR2 YSYEKL. Trimming cost V 4 bases and J 2 bases, with 18 bases left between them. The DNA for the CDR3 is TGCGCCAGCAGCCCGAAGCAAGGGGCGGAAACCTACGAGCAGTACTTC. Translated, it gives CASSPKQGAETYEQYF.

The CDR3 nucleotides read TGTGCCAGCAGCGCCCTTAGGGACTCCTACAATGAGCAGTTCTTC. As protein: CASSALRDSYNEQFF. The V gene is TRBV3-1 (or the pseudogene TRBV3-2), the J gene TRBJ2-1; D unresolved. V was clipped by 5 bases and J by 0 bases, with 11 bases between them. CDR1 and CDR2 (germline): LGHDT, YNNKEL (reference sequence). The CDR3 sequence is 15 residues long.

The rearrangement joins TRBV27 to TRBJ2-1; the match to TRBD1 covers 7 bases. The trim removed 5 bases at V and 5 bases at J, leaving 9 bases unmatched. Germline V gene lookup returns CDR1 MNHEY and CDR2 SMNVEV (reference sequence). This CDR3 is 15 amino acids long. The CDR3 coding sequence is TGTGCCAGCAGTACGCCGACAGGGTTCCACAATGAGCAGTTCTTC. Translation: CASSTPTGFHNEQFF.

V and J are TRBV10-3 and TRBJ2-3; TRBD2 is a possible D gene (5 bases). V lost 7 bases to trimming and J lost 2 bases, with 19 bases between them. Germline V gene data show CDR1 as ENHRY and CDR2 as SYGVKD. This CDR3 comprises 16 residues. Here the CDR3 reads CAIKESGSRITDTQYF. CDR3 bases: TGTGCCATCAAAGAGAGCGGCAGCCGTATCACAGATACGCAGTATTTT.

The chain recombines TRBV5-1 with TRBJ1-1; 7 bases map to TRBD1. The CDR3 is 15 amino acids. Trimming took 4 bases from V and 0 from J; bases not matched to a gene: 6. Germline CDR1 and CDR2: SGHRS and YFSETQ. Here the CDR3 reads CASSQDRPMNTEAFF. CDR3 sequence (DNA): TGCGCCAGCAGCCAGGACAGGCCGATGAACACTGAAGCTTTCTTT.

This clone was detected only a few times. The rearrangement joins TRBV12-3 or TRBV12-4 to TRBJ1-1; TRBD1 matches 8 bases. The CDR3 has 13 residues. V was clipped by 5 bases and J by 4 bases; unmatched bases: 3. CDR3 bases: TGTGCCAGCAGTACCACAGGGGGCACTGAAGCTTTCTTT. Translating gives CASSTTGGTEAFF.

This chain connects TRBV11-3 to TRBJ2-1; the D call may be TRBD1 or TRBD2 (6 bases each). The CDR3 sequence is 12 residues long. The V and J ends lost 2 bases and 8 bases respectively, with 7 bases between them. CDR1 is SGHNT, CDR2 YENEEA, per germline. The CDR3 loop is CASSLRGDEQFF. CDR3 bases: TGTGCCAGCAGCTTAAGGGGGGATGAGCAGTTCTTC. Full variable domain (remainder filled in from reference TRBV11-3 and TRBJ2-1): EAGVVQSPRYKIIEKKQPVAFWCNPISGHNTLYWYLQNLGQGPELLIRYENEEAVDDSQLPKDRFSAERLKGVDSTLKIQPAELGDSAVYLCASSLRGDEQFFGPGTRLTVL.

The V call is TRBV10-3, the J call TRBJ1-2; perhaps TRBD1 as D (6 bases). The germline V gene has CDR1 ENHRY and CDR2 SYGVKD. This CDR3 is 11 amino acids long. V was shortened by 8 bases and J by 6 bases, with 10 bases between the two germline ends. CDR3 amino acids: CAIADRNGYTF. DNA for the CDR3: TGTGCCATCGCGGACAGAAATGGCTACACCTTC.

The chain employs TRBV6-5 and TRBJ2-1, with 7 bases lining up with TRBD2. J lost 7 bases, V lost 6 bases, and 12 bases had no gene match. Per the germline V gene, CDR1 is MNHEY and CDR2 is SVGAGI. The length of the CDR3 is 15 residues. The CDR3 DNA reads TGTGCCAGCAGGCGACGGGCGGGGGAGAGAAATGAGCAGTTCTTC. Protein: CASRRRAGERNEQFF.

The chain has TRBV6-2 or TRBV6-3 and TRBJ1-2; the D gene is possibly TRBD1 (6 bases). This CDR3 is 14 amino acids long. Germline V lookup: CDR1 MNHEY, CDR2 SVGEGT. Trimming cost V 5 bases and J 1 base, with 11 bases left between them. In DNA, the CDR3 is TGTGCCAGCAGTCCGGACAGCTTTAACTATGGCTACACCTTC. Translating gives CASSPDSFNYGYTF.

The chain links TRBV11-1 to TRBJ2-5; 10 bases are shared with TRBD1. This CDR3 is 14 amino acids long. Losses at the gene ends were 2 bases for V and 7 bases for J; bases not matched to a gene: 4. From germline, CDR1 is SGHAT and CDR2 FQDESV (reference sequence). The CDR3 DNA is TGTGCCAGCAGCTTACGAGGGACAGGGGCGACCCAGTACTTC. It encodes CASSLRGTGATQYF.

This chain links TRBV5-1 with TRBJ2-5; 7 nucleotides align to TRBD2. The junction had 13 bases not matched to a gene; V was cut back by 6 bases and J by 5 bases. CDR3 size: 15 residues. CDR1 and CDR2 (germline): SGHRS, YFSETQ. As DNA, the CDR3 is TGCGCCAGCAAAAGTCGGGGCGGGAGAGAGGAGACCCAGTACTTC. Its translation is CASKSRGGREETQYF.

The chain joins TRBV5-4 to TRBJ1-2, with TRBD1 identical over 11 bases. Trimming at V came to 4 bases and at J to 2 bases, leaving 7 bases not matched to a gene. The CDR3 totals 16 residues. Germline values: CDR1 SGHNT, CDR2 YYREEE (reference sequence). The CDR3 DNA reads as TGTGCCAGCAGCGACCGGGACAGGGGGGAGAACTATGGCTACACCTTC. This codes for CASSDRDRGENYGYTF.

This rearrangement joins TRBV27 to TRBJ2-7; D gene unclear. The V end was cut by 6 bases, the J end by 0 bases, with 6 bases between. Germline CDR1 and CDR2: MNHEY and SMNVEV (reference sequence). CDR3 length equals 12 residues. The CDR3 DNA is TGTGCCAGCAGCCTCCCCTCCTACGAGCAGTACTTC. Protein product: CASSLPSYEQYF.

The sample holds one count of this clone. The same CDR3 can be traced to other DNA sequences in this sample. The chain couples TRBV6-5 to TRBJ1-1, with D hard to call. The germline V gene has CDR1 MNHEY and CDR2 SVGAGI. This CDR3 region has 12 residues. V lost 1 base and J lost 5, with 5 bases in between. This chain's CDR3 is CASSYLGTEAFF. The CDR3 DNA is TGTGCCAGCAGTTACTTAGGGACTGAAGCTTTCTTT.

V usage is TRBV7-2 and J usage is TRBJ2-1, with TRBD1 matching 9 bases. Germline CDR1 SGHTA, CDR2 FQGNSA. The CDR3 has 15 amino acids. V lost 2 bases, J lost 4 bases, and 3 bases stayed unmatched. CDR3 loop: CASSLTGQGYNEQFF. The DNA of the CDR3 is TGTGCCAGCAGCTTAACGGGACAGGGTTACAATGAGCAGTTCTTC.

This rearrangement joins TRBV16 to TRBJ2-5; D is undetermined. This CDR3 comprises 14 residues. Germline CDR1 and CDR2: KGHSY and FQNENV. Trimming pared 4 bases from V and 0 bases from J, leaving 9 bases between. CDR3 sequence reads: CASSRPRYQETQYF. The CDR3 nucleotides read TGTGCCAGCAGCCGACCAAGGTACCAAGAGACCCAGTACTTC.

Only a few counts were recorded for this clone. The CDR3 bases are TGTGCCAGCAGCCCTACAGGGGTTAGCACAGATACGCAGTATTTT. This sequence encodes CASSPTGVSTDTQYF. The genes are TRBV7-3 and TRBJ2-3; 7 bases match TRBD1. Unmatched junction bases numbered 5, after V lost 5 bases and J lost 0 bases. In germline, CDR1 is SGHTA, CDR2 FQGTGA. The CDR3 consists of 15 residues.

This rearrangement joins TRBV5-1 to TRBJ2-1; D remains unclear. Germline-derived CDR1 and CDR2 are SGHRS and YFSETQ. V was cut by 3 bases and J by 8 bases, with 12 bases left in between. This CDR3 is built from 13 residues. CDR3 sequence: CASSSVVGYEQFF. CDR3 nucleotides: TGCGCCAGCAGCTCGGTAGTTGGGTATGAGCAGTTCTTC.